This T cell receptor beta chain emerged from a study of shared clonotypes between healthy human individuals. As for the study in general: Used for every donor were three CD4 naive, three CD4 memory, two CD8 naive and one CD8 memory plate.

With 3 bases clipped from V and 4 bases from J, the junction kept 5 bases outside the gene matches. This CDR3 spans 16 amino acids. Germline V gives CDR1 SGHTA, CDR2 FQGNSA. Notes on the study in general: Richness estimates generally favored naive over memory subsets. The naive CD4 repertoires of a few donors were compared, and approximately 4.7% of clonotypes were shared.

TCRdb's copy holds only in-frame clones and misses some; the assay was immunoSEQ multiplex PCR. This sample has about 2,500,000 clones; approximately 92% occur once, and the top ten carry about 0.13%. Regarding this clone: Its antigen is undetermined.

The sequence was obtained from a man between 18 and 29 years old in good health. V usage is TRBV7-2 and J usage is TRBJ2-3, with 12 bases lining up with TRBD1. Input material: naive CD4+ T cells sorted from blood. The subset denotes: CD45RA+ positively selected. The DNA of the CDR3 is TGTGCCAGCAGCTTTCCGGGACAGGGGGCGTCAGATACGCAGTATTTT. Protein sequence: CASSFPGQGASDTQYF.